This T cell receptor (beta chain) was sequenced in a study of shared clonotypes between healthy human individuals. Study at large: The study enrolled two women and a few men aged 18 to 49.

Data came from immunoSEQ multiplex PCR; TCRdb stores just in-frame clones and leaves some out. The sample lists roughly 2.5 million clones, around nine tenths seen once, with over 0.12% in the top ten. Findings of the study overall: Compared with memory subsets, naive subsets generally had larger estimated richness. In the sorted subsets, rarefaction showed sequencing was incomplete despite large depth.

V was pared by 5 bases and J by 1 base, with 6 bases of the junction left unmatched. The V gene's germline CDR1 is MDHEN and CDR2 SYDVKM. The CDR3 is 17 amino acids. Donors, healthy HIV-negative adults, lacked recent acute infections or vaccinations. As regards this clone: Its antigen is not known.

The chain employs TRBV28 and TRBJ2-5; 14 nucleotides agree with TRBD2. The TCR was taken from a man younger than 30 in good health. The sequencing sample was made of naive CD4+ T cells sorted from blood. Subset described: CD45RA+ positively selected. The CDR3 bases are TGTGCCAGCAGTCCGGGACTAGCGGGAGTTGGCCAAGAGACCCAGTACTTC. Translating it yields CASSPGLAGVGQETQYF.